The rows below give T cell receptor beta chains drawn from one sample of a study of blood T cell repertoires in COVID-19. Data came from immunoSEQ multiplex PCR; TCRdb stores just in-frame clones and leaves some out. The table shows 75,000 to 90,000 clones, with around four fifths occurring only once. Sequencing was done on a sample of peripheral blood. The origin of the receptors is a man older than 75 with active or convalescent COVID-19. The CDR3 runs from the conserved cysteine through the conserved F or W. The D gene is left open where the match is weak. Size values are once, few and many counts, or a class for expanded clones, and some rows have none.

>TRBV24-1|NA|TRBJ1-1|NA
TGTGCCACCAGTGCGGCGGAGGGGATAAACACTGAAGCTTTCTTT
CATSAAEGINTEAFF
>TRBV5-1|NA|TRBJ2-5|TRBD1
TGCGCCAGCAGCCCACGGGACAGGGGGTTGGTGACCCAGTACTTC
CASSPRDRGLVTQYF
>TRBV5-1|once|TRBJ1-2|TRBD1
TGCGCCAGCAGCGCGGGGACAGGCCCGGGCTACACCTTC
CASSAGTGPGYTF
>TRBV14|NA|TRBJ2-2|NA
TGTGCCAGCAGCCGCGAGAGGGGAGGCACCGGGGAGCTGTTTTTT
CASSRERGGTGELFF
>TRBV5-1|medium-sized|TRBJ1-5|TRBD1
TGCGCCAGCAGCTCGGGACAGCCCAATCAGCCCCAGCATTTT
CASSSGQPNQPQHF
>TRBV15|NA|TRBJ2-1|NA
TGTGCCACCAGCAGCGGGTATGGCTCCTACAATGAGCAGTTCTTC
CATSSGYGSYNEQFF
>TRBV19|NA|TRBJ1-1|TRBD1
TGTGCCAGTAGACCTGGTTCAGGGGGGAGGGCTTTCTTT
CASRPGSGGRAFF
>TRBV5-1|NA|TRBJ1-4|NA
TGCGCCAGCAGCTTGGGGGGACAAACTAATGAAAAACTGTTTTTT
CASSLGGQTNEKLFF
>TRBV27|once|TRBJ1-5|NA
TGTGCCAGCAGTTCCCGGGGGATAGGCAATCAGCCCCAGCATTTT
CASSSRGIGNQPQHF
>TRBV6-1|NA|TRBJ1-2|TRBD1
TGTGCCAGCAGTGAGGGACAGGGTCTGTGGGGTGGCTACACCTTC
CASSEGQGLWGGYTF
>TRBV6-5|NA|TRBJ1-2|TRBD1
TGTGCCACCAGACAGGGTTCTAACTATGGCTACACCTTC
CATRQGSNYGYTF
>TRBV6-5|once|TRBJ1-6|TRBD1
TGTGCCAGCAGCTCCACAGGGGGAAAGTCACCCCTCCACTTT
CASSSTGGKSPLHF
>TRBV4-1|NA|TRBJ1-4|NA
TGCGCCAGCAGCCAAGCACTTCGTGGAGGGAATAATGAAAAACTGTTTTTT
CASSQALRGGNNEKLFF
>TRBV19|NA|TRBJ2-1|NA
TGTGCCAGTAGTATACAGGGAACCTACAATGAGCAGTTCTTC
CASSIQGTYNEQFF
>TRBV7-8|few|TRBJ2-2|TRBD2
TGTGCCAGCAGCTCAAGCGGGAGCGGGACCGGGGAGCTGTTTTTT
CASSSSGSGTGELFF
>TRBV9|NA|TRBJ1-3|NA
TGTGCCAGCAGCCCAGGTGCCGCAAACGGGGGTTCGGGAAACACCATATATTTT
CASSPGAANGGSGNTIYF
>TRBV5-1|NA|TRBJ2-2|TRBD1
TGCGCCAGCAGGCGGACAGGGAACACCGGGGAGCTGTTTTTT
CASRRTGNTGELFF
>TRBV11-1|NA|TRBJ2-3|TRBD2
TGTGCCAGCAGCGGGAGACTAGCGGGACACACAGATACGCAGTATTTT
CASSGRLAGHTDTQYF
>TRBV6-2/TRBV6-3|NA|TRBJ2-5|NA
TGTGCCAGCAGTTATTCCATCGAGACCCAGTACTTC
CASSYSIETQYF
>TRBV19|once|TRBJ2-5|NA
TGTGCCAGTGCGGAGGAGGACAGAGGACCTCACGAGACCCAGTACTTC
CASAEEDRGPHETQYF
>TRBV24-1|NA|TRBJ2-1|TRBD2
TGTGCCACCAGTGCGTCCGGGACTAGCGGCCATAATGAGCAGTTCTTC
CATSASGTSGHNEQFF
>TRBV9|NA|TRBJ1-5|TRBD1
TGTGCCAGCAGCGTAGGACAGGGAGATCAGCCCCAGCATTTT
CASSVGQGDQPQHF
>TRBV7-9|NA|TRBJ2-3|NA
TGTGCCAGCAGCACAGAAACGGATACGCAGTATTTT
CASSTETDTQYF
>TRBV25-1|NA|TRBJ2-1|NA
TGTGCCAGCAGTGACCCAGGGTTCTACAATGAGCAGTTCTTC
CASSDPGFYNEQFF
>TRBV6-6|NA|TRBJ1-1|TRBD1
TGTGCCAGCAGTCCCCGGGACAGGGGGGAGGCTGAAGCTTTCTTT
CASSPRDRGEAEAFF
>TRBV19|NA|TRBJ1-3|NA
TGTGCCAGTAGTATACTGGGGGGGGTACGTGGAAACACCATATATTTT
CASSILGGVRGNTIYF
>TRBV6-1|NA|TRBJ1-1|TRBD1
TGTGCCAGCAGTGATCGAGACAGGGGGCCAAACACTGAAGCTTTCTTT
CASSDRDRGPNTEAFF
>TRBV5-1|once|TRBJ2-5|TRBD2
TGCGCCAGCAGCAACTTACCGGGACTAGCGGGGGAAGAGACCCAGTACTTC
CASSNLPGLAGEETQYF
>TRBV4-2|few|TRBJ2-1|TRBD2
TGTGCCAGCAGCCAACCAGCGGGGAAAAGCTCCTACAATGAGCAGTTCTTC
CASSQPAGKSSYNEQFF